The TCR beta chain described here comes from a study of cytomegalovirus exposure and HLA in healthy donors. Worth noting for this clone: The antigen is not known.

Germline assignment: CDR1 SNHLY and CDR2 FYNNEI. CDR3 length: 13 residues. V trimming: 10 bases; J trimming: 6 bases; junction bases outside the gene matches: 10. Study-wide points: Later work found that TCR association rates differed between HLA loci; DRB1 had the most and HLA-C the fewest. Excluded: some indistinguishable V segments such as TRBV6-2 and TRBV6-3. Later analysis associated a missense DCLRE1C variant with TCR beta V- and J-gene trimming.

The PCR employed 60 Vbeta primers together with 13 Jbeta primers. Sequencing used immunoSEQ multiplex PCR; TCRdb keeps in-frame clones, though not all of them. This table holds around 190,000 clones, about 9% found once. This TCR came from a woman aged 25 to 39 in good health and CMV-seropositive. The material sequenced was PBMCs. J is TRBJ2-7 and V is TRBV2; TRBD2 matches 9 bases. In DNA form, the CDR3 reads TGTGCCATCCCTTCCGGGACTAGCACCGAGCAGTACTTC. Its translation: CAIPSGTSTEQYF.